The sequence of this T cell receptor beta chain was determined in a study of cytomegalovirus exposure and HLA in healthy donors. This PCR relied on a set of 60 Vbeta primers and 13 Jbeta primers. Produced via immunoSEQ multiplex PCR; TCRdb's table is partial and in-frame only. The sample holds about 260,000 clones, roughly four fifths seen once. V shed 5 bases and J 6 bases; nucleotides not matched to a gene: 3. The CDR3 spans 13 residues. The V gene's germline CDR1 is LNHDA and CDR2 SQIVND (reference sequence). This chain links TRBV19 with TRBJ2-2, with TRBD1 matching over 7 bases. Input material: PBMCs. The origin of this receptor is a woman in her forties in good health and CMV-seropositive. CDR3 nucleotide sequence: TGTGCCAGTAGTGACAGGGTAGCCGGGGAGCTGTTTTTT. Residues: CASSDRVAGELFF. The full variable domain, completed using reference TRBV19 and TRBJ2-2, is DGGITQSPKYLFRKEGQNVTLSCEQNLNHDAMYWYRQDPGQGLRLIYYSQIVNDFQKGDIAEGYSVSREKKESFPLTVTSAQKNPTAFYLCASSDRVAGELFFGEGSRLTVL.